The entry that follows covers one T cell receptor beta chain sequence. These data come from a study of blood T cell repertoires in COVID-19. Across the whole study: Both acute and convalescent COVID-19 samples were obtained from the United States, Italy and Spain. From T cells, B-cell-depleted T cells, or PBMCs came the material, which was cDNA or gDNA.

Authors' methods: The authors estimated nucleated cell counts from reference gene primer amplification. Profiling relied on immunoSEQ multiplex PCR, and the TCRdb table lists in-frame clones only, not all of them. That table gives V, J and clone size, and the DNA gave D and trimming. Here the sample spans some 170,000 clones, around 90% being singletons. J lost 6 bases, V lost 0 bases, and 2 bases had no gene match. This CDR3 is built from 14 residues. Looked up from germline, CDR1 is SGHAT and CDR2 is FQNNGV. The receptor comes from a woman aged 50 to 60 with acute or convalescent COVID-19. Sequencing was carried out using peripheral blood. The chain employs TRBV11-2 and TRBJ2-1; the match to TRBD2 covers 7 bases. Here the CDR3 DNA reads TGTGCCAGCAGCTTAGAGCGGGGGACCAATGAGCAGTTCTTC. Its protein product is CASSLERGTNEQFF.